Below, 28 T cell receptor beta chains from the same sample are listed, as sequenced in a study of cytomegalovirus exposure and HLA in healthy donors (dated by TCRdb to about 2017). The library was obtained by the immunoSEQ multiplex PCR assay. A mixture of 60 forward primers for TCR Vbeta segments and 13 reverse primers for TCR Jbeta segments was used in the multiplex PCR. TCRdb mirrors the immuneACCESS table, restricted to in-frame sequences. Some clones are absent from its copies; in checked studies, under half trace to an unresolved V gene, and the reason for the others is unknown. Here the sample has fewer than 250,000 clones; about 80% occur a single time. The ten largest clones capture approximately 0.6% of the sample. Specimen: PBMCs. These receptors were taken from a man younger than 35 in good health and CMV-seronegative.

This chain links TRBV6-5 with TRBJ1-2; 8 nucleotides agree with TRBD1. This CDR3 spans 15 amino acids. V shed 0 bases and J 6 bases; nucleotides not matched to a gene: 6. CDR1 MNHEY and CDR2 SVGAGI come from the germline V gene. CDR3 nucleotide sequence: TGTGCCAGCAGTTACTCGAGTGACAGGGGTCATGGCTACACCTTC. It translates to CASSYSSDRGHGYTF.

This clone was seen once. The chain is built from TRBV28 and TRBJ2-5; D is unresolved. V lost 3 bases to trimming and J lost 4 bases, with 9 bases between them. This CDR3 is built from 13 residues. CDR1 and CDR2 (germline): MDHEN, SYDVKM. CDR3 region: CASSFGSGETQYF. The DNA for the CDR3 is TGTGCCAGCAGTTTTGGCTCTGGAGAGACCCAGTACTTC.

The chain is built from TRBV5-1 and TRBJ1-2; the D is unclear. This CDR3 region has 13 residues. CDR1 SGHRS and CDR2 YFSETQ come from the germline V gene. V was trimmed by 2 bases and J by 3 bases, leaving 8 bases between them. CDR3 sequence: CASSLETYYGYTF. The DNA for the CDR3 is TGCGCCAGCAGCTTAGAAACATACTATGGCTACACCTTC.

This clone was recorded a few times. The CDR3 coding sequence is TGTGCCAGCAGTGGGGGACAGGGGGACTATAATGAAAAACTGTTTTTT. Protein: CASSGGQGDYNEKLFF. The genes are TRBV6-1 and TRBJ1-4, with 11 bases lining up with TRBD1. V was pared by 4 bases and J by 4 bases, with 5 bases of the junction left unmatched. CDR3 length: 16 amino acids. Germline V gene data show CDR1 as MNHNS and CDR2 as SASEGT.

The table lists this clone with a few counts. Other DNA variants within this sample encode the same CDR3. The CDR3 DNA reads TGTGCCAGCAGCGTAGGAGCGGGAGGGATCAATGAGCAGTTCTTC. It yields the protein CASSVGAGGINEQFF. The rearrangement links TRBV9 to TRBJ2-1; 10 bases are a match to TRBD2. The CDR3 has 15 residues. CDR1 and CDR2 (germline): SGDLS, YYNGEE. Unmatched junction bases numbered 3, after V lost 0 bases and J lost 6 bases.

A word on this clone: Other DNA sequences in the same sample also yield this CDR3. V is TRBV6-5 and J is TRBJ1-5; D gene ambiguous. The CDR3 spans 15 residues. The germline V gene encodes CDR1 MNHEY and CDR2 SVGAGI. Trimming pared 5 bases from V and 4 bases from J, leaving 15 bases between. The CDR3 DNA reads as TGTGCCAGCAGTCCGACGGATGGGAGGAATCAGCCCCAGCATTTT. It is translated as CASSPTDGRNQPQHF.

This chain joins TRBV10-3 and TRBJ1-3; TRBD1 aligns across 7 bases. The germline V gene encodes CDR1 ENHRY and CDR2 SYGVKD. The J segment lost 0 bases and the V segment lost 7 bases, leaving 6 bases of the junction unmatched. The CDR3 contains 15 residues. The CDR3 nucleotides are TGTGCCATCACTCGGGACAGAAACTCTGGAAACACCATATATTTT. Translating it yields CAITRDRNSGNTIYF.

The chain combines TRBV7-3 with TRBJ2-1, with 9 bases aligning to TRBD2. Germline loops: CDR1 SGHTA, CDR2 FQGTGA. V lost 7 bases and J lost 9; bases outside the gene matches: 10. There are 14 residues in the CDR3. Here the CDR3 reads CASTSGLAHGEQFF. Here the CDR3 DNA reads TGTGCCAGCACCTCGGGACTAGCCCACGGTGAGCAGTTCTTC. The entire variable domain, with the rest obtained from reference TRBV7-3 and TRBJ2-1, is as follows: GAGVSQTPSNKVTEKGKYVELRCDPISGHTALYWYRQSLGQGPEFLIYFQGTGAADDSGLPNDRFFAVRPEGSVSTLKIQRTERGDSAVYLCASTSGLAHGEQFFGPGTRLTVL.

This clone was counted a few times. The genes are TRBV19 and TRBJ1-1; the D is unclear. With 5 bases removed from V and 1 base from J, the gap between germline ends came to 11 bases. CDR1 is LNHDA and CDR2 is SQIVND in the germline V gene (reference sequence). The CDR3 runs 14 residues. The DNA for the CDR3 is TGTGCCAGTAGTGTAACAGTACAGAACACTGAAGCTTTCTTT. Its translation: CASSVTVQNTEAFF.

The chain links TRBV9 to TRBJ2-7; possible D gene TRBD2, 6 bases. The CDR3 has 15 residues. The germline gives CDR1 SGDLS, CDR2 YYNGEE. Trimming shortened V by 0 bases and J by 4 bases, and 14 bases separated the two germline ends. This chain's CDR3 is CASSVGPGVMYEQYF. The CDR3 DNA follows: TGTGCCAGCAGCGTAGGGCCGGGGGTGATGTACGAGCAGTACTTC.

This chain uses TRBV5-1 with TRBJ2-1; 11 nucleotides agree with TRBD2. With V trimmed by 3 bases and J by 7 bases, 6 bases remained unmatched. The CDR3 length is 15 residues. Looked up from germline, CDR1 is SGHRS and CDR2 is YFSETQ. The CDR3 is CASSYLAGGSNEQFF. For the CDR3, the DNA is TGCGCCAGCAGCTACCTAGCGGGAGGCAGTAATGAGCAGTTCTTC.

The J gene is TRBJ2-1, the V gene TRBV7-8, with 12 bases lining up with TRBD2. Germline V CDR1 and CDR2: SGHVS, FQNEAQ. The CDR3 runs 16 residues. Trimming at V came to 5 bases and at J to 7 bases, leaving 9 bases not matched to a gene. CDR3 DNA: TGTGCCAGCAGCCCCCGACTAGCGGGAGTCGGGAATGAGCAGTTCTTC. Translation: CASSPRLAGVGNEQFF.

The DNA of the CDR3 is TGCGCCAGCAGAGCTTTAAGCGACAATGAGCAGTTCTTC. Translation: CASRALSDNEQFF. The chain couples TRBV5-1 to TRBJ2-1; D unresolved. This CDR3 has 13 amino acids. Germline V gene data show CDR1 as SGHRS and CDR2 as YFSETQ. V lost 5 bases, J lost 5 bases, and 11 bases lay in between.

The CDR3 nucleotides are TGCGCCAGCAGCTTGGCAGGGGGCACTAACTATGGCTACACCTTC. Its translation: CASSLAGGTNYGYTF. The rearrangement links TRBV5-1 to TRBJ1-2; 8 bases line up with TRBD1. In germline, CDR1 is SGHRS, CDR2 YFSETQ. This CDR3 comprises 15 residues. V gave up 0 bases and J gave up 0 bases; unmatched junction bases: 1.

Comments on this clone: One end of the junction is discordant with germline, which a read error may explain. The CDR3 DNA is TGCGCCAGCAACTTGGGCCAGGGAAACGAGCAGTACTTC. As protein: CASNLGQGNEQYF. The genes are TRBV5-1 and TRBJ2-7; TRBD1 is a possible D gene (5 bases). CDR3 length: 13 residues. Germline CDR1 SGHRS, CDR2 YFSETQ.

The rearrangement uses TRBV29-1 and TRBJ2-3, with 8 nucleotides matching TRBD2. In germline, CDR1 is SQVTM, CDR2 ANQGSEA. Unmatched junction bases numbered 6, after V lost 8 bases and J lost 2 bases. CDR3 length: 13 residues. The CDR3 is CSTAGAATDTQYF. The DNA for the CDR3 is TGCAGCACAGCGGGAGCGGCCACAGATACGCAGTATTTT.

This chain uses TRBV6-1 with TRBJ1-2; 9 positions match TRBD1. CDR1 is MNHNS, CDR2 SASEGT, per germline. This CDR3 contains 13 residues. Trimming removed 7 bases from V and 4 bases from J; junction bases left unmatched: 4. CDR3 nucleotides: TGTGCCAGCAAGGGGACAGGGACCTATGGCTACACCTTC. Translating it yields CASKGTGTYGYTF.

This clone was seen a single time. The CDR3: CASSSTGFNTEAFF. The DNA of the CDR3 is TGCGCCAGCAGCTCGACAGGGTTTAACACTGAAGCTTTCTTT. This chain joins TRBV5-1 and TRBJ1-1; 7 bases agree with TRBD1. The V gene's germline CDR1 is SGHRS and CDR2 YFSETQ. The CDR3 runs to 14 residues. Losses at the gene ends were 3 bases for V and 2 bases for J; bases not matched to a gene: 4.

CDR3 sequence: CASSMGALTYNEQFF. As DNA, the CDR3 is TGTGCCAGTAGTATGGGGGCCCTAACCTACAATGAGCAGTTCTTC. The chain recombines TRBV19 with TRBJ2-1; D possibly corresponds to TRBD1 (6 bases). The CDR3 consists of 15 residues. Germline V gene data show CDR1 as LNHDA and CDR2 as SQIVND (reference sequence). V lost 3 bases, J lost 2 bases, and 11 bases lay in between.

V gene TRBV2 combines with J gene TRBJ2-7; D call uncertain. This CDR3 has 11 residues. Germline CDR1 is SNHLY and CDR2 is FYNNEI. V was shortened by 6 bases and J by 6 bases, with 9 bases between the two germline ends. The CDR3 loop is CASSADGEQYF. In nucleotides, the CDR3 is TGTGCCAGCAGCGCAGATGGCGAGCAGTACTTC.

V and J are TRBV11-3 and TRBJ2-3, with D perhaps TRBD2 (6 bases). The V end was cut by 5 bases, the J end by 2 bases, with 14 bases between. The CDR3 has 15 residues. Per germline, CDR1 SGHNT and CDR2 YENEEA. CDR3 in DNA: TGTGCCAGCAGCCCCGGAACTAGCATCACAGATACGCAGTATTTT. Translated, it gives CASSPGTSITDTQYF.

This chain connects TRBV11-3 to TRBJ1-1; 7 nucleotides line up with TRBD1. The CDR3 is made up of 13 amino acids. Looked up from germline, CDR1 is SGHNT and CDR2 is YENEEA. With V trimmed by 5 bases and J by 3 bases, 3 bases remained unmatched. The CDR3 region is CASSPDRDTEAFF. CDR3 nucleotide sequence: TGTGCCAGCAGCCCTGACAGGGACACTGAAGCTTTCTTT.

The chain links TRBV27 to TRBJ2-5; 11 bases are shared with TRBD2. The J call is uncertain, as TRBJ2-7 better fits the DNA end. The length of the CDR3 is 15 residues. Germline CDR1 and CDR2: MNHEY and SMNVEV (reference sequence). CDR3 loop: CASTWGGLAADEQYF. The CDR3 DNA reads TGTGCCAGCACTTGGGGGGGACTAGCGGCTGACGAGCAGTACTTC.

J is TRBJ2-3 and V is TRBV9; 7 bases are shared with TRBD2. Trimming at V came to 0 bases and at J to 2 bases, leaving 6 bases not matched to a gene. From germline, CDR1 is SGDLS and CDR2 YYNGEE. The CDR3 length is 16 residues. The chain's CDR3 is CASSVAPAGNTDTQYF. The CDR3 DNA reads as TGTGCCAGCAGCGTAGCTCCAGCGGGAAACACAGATACGCAGTATTTT.

This clone has only a few counts. The rearrangement links TRBV11-3 to TRBJ2-1, with TRBD2 matching over 8 bases. The CDR3 consists of 14 residues. Germline-derived CDR1 and CDR2 are SGHNT and YENEEA. The J segment lost 2 bases and the V segment lost 4 bases, leaving 1 base of the junction unmatched. CDR3: CASSSGLAYNEQFF. The CDR3 nucleotides read TGTGCCAGCAGCTCGGGACTAGCCTACAATGAGCAGTTCTTC.

The chain carries TRBV7-9 and TRBJ1-2, with D unclear. V was pared by 5 bases and J by 6 bases, with 4 bases between. Germline CDR1 SEHNR, CDR2 FQNEAQ (reference sequence). The CDR3 length is 10 residues. CDR3 region: CASSPNGYTF. The CDR3 DNA reads TGTGCCAGCAGCCCTAATGGCTACACCTTC. Together with reference TRBV7-9 and TRBJ1-2, the CDR3 gives the full variable domain: DTGVSQNPRHKITKRGQNVTFRCDPISEHNRLYWYRQTLGQGPEFLTYFQNEAQLEKSRLLSDRFSAERPKGSFSTLEIQRTEQGDSAMYLCASSPNGYTFGSGTRLTVV.

The chain carries TRBV7-9 and TRBJ2-7, with TRBD1 matching 11 bases. J lost 3 bases, V lost 1 base, and 2 bases had no gene match. The CDR3 has 15 residues. Germline V lookup: CDR1 SEHNR, CDR2 FQNEAQ (reference sequence). The CDR3 bases are TGTGCCAGCAGCTTAGGAGGGACAGGGGGCTACGAGCAGTACTTC. This codes for CASSLGGTGGYEQYF.

V usage is TRBV2 and J usage is TRBJ2-3; a weak D match, TRBD1 (6 bases). The V and J ends lost 10 bases and 3 bases respectively, with 14 bases between them. The germline V gene encodes CDR1 SNHLY and CDR2 FYNNEI. CDR3 length: 13 residues. The CDR3 loop is CATRDGTTDTQYF. The CDR3 DNA is TGTGCCACCCGGGACGGGACAACAGATACGCAGTATTTT.